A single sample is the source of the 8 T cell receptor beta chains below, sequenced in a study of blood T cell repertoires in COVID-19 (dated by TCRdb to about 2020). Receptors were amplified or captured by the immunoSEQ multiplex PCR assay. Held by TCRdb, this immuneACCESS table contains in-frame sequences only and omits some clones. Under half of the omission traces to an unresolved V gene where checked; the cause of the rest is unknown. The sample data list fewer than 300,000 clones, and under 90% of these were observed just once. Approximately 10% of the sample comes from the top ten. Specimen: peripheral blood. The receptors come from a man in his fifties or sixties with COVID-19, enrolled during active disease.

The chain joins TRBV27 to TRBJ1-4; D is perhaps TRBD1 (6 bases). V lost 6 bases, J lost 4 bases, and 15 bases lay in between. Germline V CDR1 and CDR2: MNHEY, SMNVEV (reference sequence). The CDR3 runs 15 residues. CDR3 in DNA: TGTGCCAGCAGGGGGGGGCCACACCTTAATGAAAAACTGTTTTTT. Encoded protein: CASRGGPHLNEKLFF. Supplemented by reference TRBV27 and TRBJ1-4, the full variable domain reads EAQVTQNPRYLITVTGKKLTVTCSQNMNHEYMSWYRQDPGLGLRQIYYSMNVEVTDKGDVPEGYKVSRKEKRNFPLILESPSPNQTSLYFCASRGGPHLNEKLFFGSGTQLSVL.

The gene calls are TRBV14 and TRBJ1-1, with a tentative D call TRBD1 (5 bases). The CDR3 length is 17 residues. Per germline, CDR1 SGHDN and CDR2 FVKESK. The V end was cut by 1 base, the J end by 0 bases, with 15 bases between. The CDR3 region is CASSQVAGTHLNTEAFF. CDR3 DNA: TGTGCCAGCAGCCAAGTGGCGGGGACCCATCTGAACACTGAAGCTTTCTTT.

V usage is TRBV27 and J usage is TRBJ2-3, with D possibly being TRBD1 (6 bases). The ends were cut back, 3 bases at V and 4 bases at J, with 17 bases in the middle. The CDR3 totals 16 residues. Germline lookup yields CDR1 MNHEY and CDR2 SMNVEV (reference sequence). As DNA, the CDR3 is TGTGCCAGCAGTTTTGGGCAGGGGATCTCCGCAGATACGCAGTATTTT. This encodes CASSFGQGISADTQYF.

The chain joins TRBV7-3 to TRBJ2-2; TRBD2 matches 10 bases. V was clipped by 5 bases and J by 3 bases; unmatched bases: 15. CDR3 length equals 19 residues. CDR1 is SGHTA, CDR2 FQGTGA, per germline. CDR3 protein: CASSQKVVASGSHTGELFF. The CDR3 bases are TGTGCCAGCAGCCAAAAGGTGGTGGCTAGCGGGAGCCACACCGGGGAGCTGTTTTTT.

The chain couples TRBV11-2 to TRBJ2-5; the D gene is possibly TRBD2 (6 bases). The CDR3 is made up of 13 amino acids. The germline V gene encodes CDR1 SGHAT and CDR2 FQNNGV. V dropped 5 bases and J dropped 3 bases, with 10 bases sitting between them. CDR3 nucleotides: TGTGCCAGCAGCCGCGGGGATAAAGAGACCCAGTACTTC. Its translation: CASSRGDKETQYF.

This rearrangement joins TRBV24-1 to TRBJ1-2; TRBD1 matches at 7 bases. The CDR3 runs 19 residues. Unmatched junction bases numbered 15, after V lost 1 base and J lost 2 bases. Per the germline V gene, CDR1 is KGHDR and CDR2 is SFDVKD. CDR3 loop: CATSDFRPGGDSRNYGYTF. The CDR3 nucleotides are TGTGCCACCAGTGATTTTCGACCCGGTGGGGACAGTAGGAACTATGGCTACACCTTC.

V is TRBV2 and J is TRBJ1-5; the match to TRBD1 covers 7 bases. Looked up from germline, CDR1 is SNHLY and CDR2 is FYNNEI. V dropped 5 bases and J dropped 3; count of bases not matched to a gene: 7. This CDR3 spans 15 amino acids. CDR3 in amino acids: CASSPDGQANQPQHF. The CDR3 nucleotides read TGTGCCAGCAGTCCTGATGGACAGGCCAATCAGCCCCAGCATTTT. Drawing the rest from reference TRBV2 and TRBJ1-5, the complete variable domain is EPEVTQTPSHQVTQMGQEVILRCVPISNHLYFYWYRQILGQKVEFLVSFYNNEISEKSEIFDDQFSVERPDGSNFTLKIRSTKLEDSAMYFCASSPDGQANQPQHFGDGTRLSIL.

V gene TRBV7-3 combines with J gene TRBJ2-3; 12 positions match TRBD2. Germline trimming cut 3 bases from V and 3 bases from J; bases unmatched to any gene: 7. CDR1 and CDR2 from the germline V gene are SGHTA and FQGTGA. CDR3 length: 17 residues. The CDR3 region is CASSLYPSGRETDTQYF. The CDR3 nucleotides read TGTGCCAGCAGCTTGTATCCTAGCGGGAGGGAAACAGATACGCAGTATTTT. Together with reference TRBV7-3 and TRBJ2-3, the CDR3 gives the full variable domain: GAGVSQTPSNKVTEKGKYVELRCDPISGHTALYWYRQSLGQGPEFLIYFQGTGAADDSGLPNDRFFAVRPEGSVSTLKIQRTERGDSAVYLCASSLYPSGRETDTQYFGPGTRLTVL.